What follows are 17 T cell receptor beta chains derived from one specimen sequenced in a study of blood T cell repertoires in COVID-19. The data were produced by immunoSEQ multiplex PCR, yet TCRdb's version contains in-frame clones alone and is incomplete. The sample includes approximately 160,000 clones, roughly 84% of them seen just once. Sequenced: peripheral blood. The receptors were sampled from a man aged 18 to 29 with active or convalescent COVID-19.

The chain couples TRBV11-3 to TRBJ2-1, with TRBD2 identical over 12 bases. The J segment lost 5 bases and the V segment lost 1 base, leaving 3 bases of the junction unmatched. The germline gives CDR1 SGHNT, CDR2 YENEEA. This CDR3 region has 16 residues. The CDR3: CASSLATSGRNNEQFF. CDR3 in DNA: TGTGCCAGCAGCTTAGCAACTAGCGGGAGGAACAATGAGCAGTTCTTC.

The count of this clone is one. V gene TRBV28 combines with J gene TRBJ2-5; D is perhaps TRBD1 (6 bases). Germline V gives CDR1 MDHEN, CDR2 SYDVKM. V gave up 4 bases and J gave up 5 bases, with 20 bases separating them. The CDR3 consists of 16 residues. The CDR3 DNA is TGTGCCAGCAGTTCGAAACAGGGCCTTCCCGGGGAGACCCAGTACTTC. It yields the protein CASSSKQGLPGETQYF.

This chain joins TRBV5-4 and TRBJ2-3; 9 bases fit TRBD1. Germline lookup yields CDR1 SGHNT and CDR2 YYREEE (reference sequence). The CDR3 contains 15 residues. The V and J ends lost 3 bases and 6 bases, in that order; junction bases with no gene match: 8. The CDR3 protein is CASSSQQGAGDTQYF. DNA of the CDR3: TGTGCCAGCAGCTCTCAACAGGGGGCTGGGGATACGCAGTATTTT.

This chain connects TRBV4-1 to TRBJ2-3; 9 bases map to TRBD2. The germline gives CDR1 MGHRA, CDR2 YSYEKL. Trimming at V came to 4 bases and at J to 8 bases, leaving 4 bases not matched to a gene. This CDR3 has 13 residues. The CDR3 loop reads CASSPYSGSTQYF. CDR3 bases: TGCGCCAGCAGCCCATATAGCGGGAGTACGCAGTATTTT.

This chain connects TRBV10-1 to TRBJ1-1; perhaps TRBD1 as D (5 bases). The V end was cut by 3 bases, the J end by 4 bases, with 9 bases between. Germline CDR1 reads WNHNN; CDR2 reads SYGVQD (reference sequence). This CDR3 is built from 13 residues. DNA for the CDR3: TGCGCCAGCAGTGACTCGGGGGTCACTGAAGCTTTCTTT. It codes for CASSDSGVTEAFF.

This chain uses TRBV18 with TRBJ2-2; unclear D gene. This CDR3 region has 15 residues. The V gene's germline CDR1 is KGHSH and CDR2 LQKENI. With 4 bases removed from V and 4 bases from J, the gap between germline ends came to 13 bases. The CDR3 DNA is TGTGCCAGCTCACACTCGCCCCCCCCCACCGGGGAGCTGTTTTTT. This gives the protein CASSHSPPPTGELFF.

The chain carries TRBV5-6 and TRBJ1-2; the match to TRBD1 covers 8 bases. Germline CDR1 reads SGHDT; CDR2 reads YYEEEE. Trimming cost V 4 bases and J 10 bases; bases outside gene matches: 9. CDR3 length equals 13 residues. CDR3 protein: CASSPDRVRVYTF. Here the CDR3 DNA reads TGTGCCAGCAGCCCGGACAGGGTTCGGGTCTACACCTTC.

The genes are TRBV30 and TRBJ2-7; tentative D call: TRBD2 (5 bases). Between the trimmed V and J ends, which lost 2 bases and 6 bases, there was a span of 8 bases. CDR1 is GTSNPN and CDR2 is SVGIG in the germline V gene (reference sequence). The CDR3 consists of 11 residues. In DNA, the CDR3 is TGTGCCTGGAGTATTGGGAGCGAGCAGTACTTC. Its protein product is CAWSIGSEQYF.

The genes are TRBV28 and TRBJ2-7, with TRBD2 matching over 11 bases. The trim removed 4 bases at V and 0 bases at J, leaving 17 bases unmatched. The CDR3 is 20 residues long. Germline-derived CDR1 and CDR2 are MDHEN and SYDVKM. Written as DNA, the CDR3 is TGTGCCAGCAGTTCATCAGCGCGGACTAGCGGGCGGTACAGCTCCTACGAGCAGTACTTC. It yields the protein CASSSSARTSGRYSSYEQYF.

CDR3 bases: TGTGCCAGCAGTGAAGCGCAGAGGATCCCTCCCTATAATTCACCCCTCCACTTT. Translated: CASSEAQRIPPYNSPLHF. The rearrangement uses TRBV6-1 and TRBJ1-6; the D is unclear. The CDR3 is 18 residues long. Per germline, CDR1 MNHNS and CDR2 SASEGT. Trimming pared 0 bases from V and 2 bases from J, leaving 14 bases between.

The rearrangement links TRBV6-6 to TRBJ2-2; D possibly corresponds to TRBD1 (5 bases). The CDR3 totals 13 residues. V lost 6 bases, J lost 1 base, and 6 bases lay in between. Looked up from germline, CDR1 is MNHNY and CDR2 is SVGAGI (reference sequence). The CDR3 protein is CASRQVNTGELFF. CDR3 bases: TGTGCCAGCAGACAGGTGAACACCGGGGAGCTGTTTTTT.

In its sample, this clone was seen a few times. This chain links TRBV27 with TRBJ1-3, with 8 bases aligning to TRBD1. Looked up from germline, CDR1 is MNHEY and CDR2 is SMNVEV (reference sequence). The CDR3 is 16 amino acids. J lost 4 bases, V lost 4 bases, and 9 bases had no gene match. CDR3 coding DNA: TGTGCCAGCAGTTCCCTCTGGACAGGGAAAGGAAACACCATATATTTT. Protein sequence: CASSSLWTGKGNTIYF.

This clone was detected only once. CDR3 DNA sequence: TGTGCCAGTACTGGGGGACAGTTTGAAGCTTTCTTT. Translation gives CASTGGQFEAFF. V is TRBV19 and J is TRBJ1-1, with TRBD1 matching over 7 bases. V was clipped by 7 bases and J by 7 bases; unmatched bases: 6. The CDR3 runs to 12 residues. Germline V lookup: CDR1 LNHDA, CDR2 SQIVND (reference sequence).

The chain recombines TRBV5-1 with TRBJ2-3, with D perhaps matching TRBD1 (5 bases). Per germline, CDR1 SGHRS and CDR2 YFSETQ. The ends were cut back, 1 base at V and 5 bases at J, with 11 bases in the middle. This CDR3 comprises 14 residues. DNA of the CDR3: TGCGCCAGCAGCTTGTGGCAGGGAATAGATACGCAGTATTTT. Translation: CASSLWQGIDTQYF.

The V call is TRBV11-2, the J call TRBJ2-7; D is unclear. Germline CDR1 SGHAT, CDR2 FQNNGV. The V end was cut by 0 bases, the J end by 2 bases, with 8 bases between. The CDR3 has 14 amino acids. The CDR3 DNA follows: TGTGCCAGCAGCTTAGATACTGTAACCTACGAGCAGTACTTC. Translated: CASSLDTVTYEQYF.

The V gene is TRBV29-1, the J gene TRBJ1-2; TRBD1 matches at 8 bases. CDR1 is SQVTM and CDR2 is ANQGSEA in the germline V gene. V was clipped by 4 bases and J by 1 base; unmatched bases: 2. The CDR3 covers 13 residues. The CDR3, as DNA: TGCAGCGTTGCCGGACAGGGTAACTATGGCTACACCTTC. Its translation is CSVAGQGNYGYTF.

V gene TRBV10-1 combines with J gene TRBJ1-1; 7 bases agree with TRBD1. Unmatched junction bases numbered 6, after V lost 5 bases and J lost 6 bases. There are 13 residues in the CDR3. The V gene's germline CDR1 is WNHNN and CDR2 SYGVQD (reference sequence). The CDR3 sequence: CASSSTQGAEAFF. The CDR3 nucleotides read TGCGCCAGCAGTTCAACGCAGGGGGCTGAAGCTTTCTTT.